This TCR beta chain was sequenced for a study of control samples from healthy donors and cancer patients. The method was immunoSEQ multiplex PCR; TCRdb's version includes in-frame clones alone and lacks a portion of them. Found here are around 170,000 clones, approximately 90% of them singletons; the top ten hold 0.65% to 0.85%. V lost 5 bases and J lost 6; bases outside the gene matches: 15. Germline CDR1 and CDR2: LNHDA and SQIVND (reference sequence). The CDR3 consists of 16 residues. The sequenced sample was blood. The rearrangement links TRBV19 to TRBJ1-2; 7 bases agree with TRBD1. The TCR originated in a woman aged 30 to 39 in good health. In DNA, the CDR3 is TGTGCCAGTAGTTCCGGGACAGCACTCAATCGTAATGGCTACACCTTC. Residues: CASSSGTALNRNGYTF.